The 6 T cell receptor beta chains listed next were all sequenced from one sample in a study of T-cell reconstitution after alpha-beta-depleted transplantation in children. Molecular barcoding with unique molecular identifiers was used for the TCRbeta library. MiXCR, applied by TCRdb to the PCR reads, yields one record per CDR3 protein. This sample has roughly 420,000 distinct CDR3 sequences, with roughly 15% found just once. The specimen comprised PBMCs, mostly from graft donor cells, sampled 360 days after TCRalphabeta/CD19-depleted stem cell transplant. These receptors were obtained from a boy under two years old who had a stem cell transplant for Wiskott-Aldrich syndrome, so the T cells may come from the graft donor.

This clonotype was observed at least ten times. The genes are TRBV18 and TRBJ1-1; D ambiguous. The germline CDR1 and CDR2 sequences are KGHSH and LQKENI. Deletions cut 2 bases from V and 1 base from J, with 20 bases between. The CDR3 extends over 18 amino acids. This chain's CDR3 is CASSPMNAPTTGNTEAFF. DNA for the CDR3: TGTGCCAGCTCACCAATGAACGCCCCGACCACGGGGAACACTGAAGCTTTCTTT.

There are a few counts of this clonotype. V usage is TRBV29-1 and J usage is TRBJ2-1, with D tentatively TRBD1 (6 bases). CDR1 SQVTM and CDR2 ANQGSEA come from the germline V gene. The V end was cut by 1 base, the J end by 4 bases, with 20 bases between. The CDR3 has 17 residues. This chain's CDR3 is CSVEGTVRQGRYNEQFF. CDR3 nucleotides: TGCAGCGTTGAAGGAACGGTTAGGCAGGGGCGTTACAATGAGCAGTTCTTC.

CDR3 sequence (DNA): TGTGCCATCAGTGAGAGTTTTCGGAAGCCGACAGGAGGGTCCGAGCAGTACTTC. Residues: CAISESFRKPTGGSEQYF. The chain carries TRBV10-3 and TRBJ2-7; D is perhaps TRBD1 or TRBD2 (6 bases each). The CDR3 length is 18 residues. V was shortened by 2 bases and J by 6 bases, with 26 bases between the two germline ends. From germline, CDR1 is ENHRY and CDR2 SYGVKD.

There are a few counts of this clonotype. The gene calls are TRBV6-1 and TRBJ2-7, with TRBD1 matching over 7 bases. The germline CDR1 and CDR2 sequences are MNHNS and SASEGT. The CDR3 contains 14 residues. Losses at the gene ends were 6 bases for V and 2 bases for J; bases not matched to a gene: 7. This CDR3 reads CASRARQGTYEQYF. CDR3 in DNA: TGTGCCAGCAGAGCCCGACAGGGAACCTACGAGCAGTACTTC.

The chain has TRBV10-1 and TRBJ1-4, with D tentatively TRBD1 (5 bases). The ends were cut back, 6 bases at V and 6 bases at J, with 14 bases in the middle. CDR1 and CDR2 (germline): WNHNN, SYGVQD (reference sequence). There are 14 residues in the CDR3. The CDR3 is CASSSRDLDEKLFF. The CDR3, as DNA: TGCGCCAGCAGCTCCCGGGACCTAGATGAAAAACTGTTTTTT.

This clonotype was seen a handful of times. This sequence joins TRBV18 and TRBJ2-5; D is possibly TRBD1 or TRBD2 (6 bases each). CDR3 length: 16 residues. Germline loops: CDR1 KGHSH, CDR2 LQKENI. V lost 3 bases to trimming and J lost 3 bases, with 17 bases between them. As DNA, the CDR3 is TGTGCCAGCTCACCCGTAAGGGGGGCAGTCGAAGAGACCCAGTACTTC. Translation gives CASSPVRGAVEETQYF.